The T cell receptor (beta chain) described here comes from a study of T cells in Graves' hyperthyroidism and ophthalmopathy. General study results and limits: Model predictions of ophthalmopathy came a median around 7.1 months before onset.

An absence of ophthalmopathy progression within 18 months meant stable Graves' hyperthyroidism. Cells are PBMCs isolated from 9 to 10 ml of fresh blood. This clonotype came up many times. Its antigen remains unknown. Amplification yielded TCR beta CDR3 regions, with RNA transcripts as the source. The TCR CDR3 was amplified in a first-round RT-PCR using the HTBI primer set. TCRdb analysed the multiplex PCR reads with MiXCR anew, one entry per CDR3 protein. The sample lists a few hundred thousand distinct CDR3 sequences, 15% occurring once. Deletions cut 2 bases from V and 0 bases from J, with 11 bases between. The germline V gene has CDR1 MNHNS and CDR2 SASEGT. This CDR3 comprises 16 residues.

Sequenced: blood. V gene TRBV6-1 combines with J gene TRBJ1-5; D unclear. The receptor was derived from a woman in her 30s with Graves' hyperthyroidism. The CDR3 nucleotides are TGTGCCAGCAGTGAATATAGCAACTATAGCAATCAGCCCCAGCATTTT. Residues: CASSEYSNYSNQPQHF.